The following is a T cell receptor beta chain sequence with its context. The antigen it binds to is not known. No much larger clonotype is one base removed from it; base qualities were not supplied. Including cysteine and phenylalanine, the CDR3 has 13 amino acids. The CDR3 DNA has 39 bases and is translated from base 1. The junction shows trimming of 5 bases on V and 6 bases on J, plus 14 bases between the germline ends. Taken from the germline V gene, the CDR1 and CDR2 loops are SGHAT and FQNNGV. This sample stems from a study of regulatory T cells in long-lasting Graves disease listed by TCRdb under 2021. Turning to the overall study: Patients with newly diagnosed Graves' disease had been on antithyroid drugs for under 3 months. Patients with persistent Graves' disease were compared with patients with newly diagnosed Graves' disease using TCR sequencing and RNA sequencing of peripheral blood. The study was conducted in China and was registered as a clinical trial. A total of about 35 samples underwent TCR sequencing: some 13 from persistent and approximately 20 from newly diagnosed Graves' disease patients. Overall results and qualifications from the work: Compared with newly diagnosed patients, persistent Graves' disease patients had lower TCR Shannon entropy and fewer highly expanded clones, which suggests clonal expansion. As a limitation, the authors acknowledged that the small sample size may reduce accuracy. Preferential use of TRBV28, TRBJ1-2 and TRBJ2-5 was observed in persistent disease, whereas TRBV20-1 and TRBJ2-1 were favored in newly diagnosed disease. Because the primary lesion, thyroid tissue, could not be accessed, the study looked at peripheral blood alone. Sequencing and analysis were restricted to the TCR beta chain. More public clonotypes were shared among persistent patients (roughly 3,000) than among newly diagnosed patients (roughly 1,000).

The sample's time point, from its label and the paper: newly diagnosed GD, antithyroid drugs for less than 3 months. For both TCR sequencing and RNA sequencing, RNA was extracted from PBMCs in TRIzol. The diagnosis of Graves' disease followed American Thyroid Association guidelines. Recruitment of patients was carried out at an endocrinology department in Xi'an, China. From each patient, nine milliliters of peripheral blood was collected into an EDTA anticoagulant tube. Ficoll Paque Plus density gradient separation was used to isolate PBMCs, and no further T cell sorting was performed. An Agilent 2100 Bioanalyzer and agarose gel were used to assess RNA quality, and a NanoDrop 2000 was used to measure RNA concentration. The library relied on multiplex PCR. Sequencing was performed on an Illumina HiSeq 4000. TCR beta libraries were built with iRepertoire HTBI primers and Arm-PCR amplification of CDR3 regions. PCR products were gel purified before sequencing. As for the authors' bioinformatics: Gene usage analysis of CDR3 amino acid clonotypes relied on the 60 to 65 TRBV and about 15 TRBJ segments identified across samples. COPE and FqMerger were used to merge the filtered high-quality paired reads into contigs. BLAST was used to align contigs to IMGT TRBV, TRBD and TRBJ reference genes, and CDR3 was defined according to IMGT. Any clonotype with a frequency above 0.1% was classified as a highly expanded clone. Repertoire diversity was measured by Shannon entropy, and V-J evenness by the Gini coefficient. Clonotypes shared by more than one individual were considered public. TCRdb applied fastp at Q25 and MiXCR to the public reads, then kept only in-frame beta chains. CDR3 protein duplicates are merged, each entry listing the most common genes and DNA. Clone size and V and J calls follow TCRdb, not the original study. In this sample the table shows approximately 440,000 distinct CDR3 sequences, around 16% of which occur a single time. Approximately 12% of the sample rests with the top ten.

The same sample was also used in a study of T cells in Graves' hyperthyroidism and ophthalmopathy. The second paper states: Stable Graves' hyperthyroidism was defined as no progression to ophthalmopathy during 18 months of follow-up. Hyperthyroidism patients were aged 18 to 65 years and newly diagnosed, with disease duration of less than 2 months. The study excluded patients with uncontrolled infections, other autoimmune diseases, pregnancy or lactation. Diagnoses were based on clinical symptoms, serum thyroxine and TRAb, thyroid ultrasound and orbital computed tomography. The first round of RT-PCR for the TCR CDR3 was performed with the HTBI primer set and the Qiagen OneStep RT-PCR kit. Most expanded thyroid clonotypes (frequency above 0.001) were also found in blood, which suggests that blood repertoires may mirror thyroid immune responses. Ophthalmopathy was separated from stable hyperthyroidism by a 13 V-J signature model, with over 85% sensitivity and roughly 81% specificity obtained in cross-validation and 80%/75% obtained in testing. In validation, progression to ophthalmopathy was predicted by the model with 70.59% sensitivity and just over 72% specificity, a median of about 6.8 months before onset. A discovery cohort of roughly 96 patients, 43 with Graves' ophthalmopathy and under 60 with stable Graves' hyperthyroidism, was used to find distinguishing TCR V-J signatures. Prospective prediction of ophthalmopathy was tested in an independent validation cohort of under 20 hyperthyroidism patients and 15 to 17 patients who later progressed to ophthalmopathy. The 75 to 100 discovery patients were divided at random into training and test sets in a 7:3 ratio. The study also compared thyroid tissue and blood T-cell repertoires from 5 to 7 Graves' hyperthyroidism patients. After sampling, hyperthyroidism patients received methimazole starting at 30 mg daily, and ophthalmopathy patients received high-dose intravenous methylprednisolone. The libraries were constructed in a second round of multiplex PCR and then size-selected and purified. The libraries were sequenced on an Illumina HiSeq2000 using paired-end 100 bp reads. SOAPnuke was used to process the raw data, throwing out any read that contained adapters or uncalled bases, had a mean Phred below 15, or lacked an exact constant-primer or identifier match. High-quality paired reads were merged using COPE v1.2.5, and each unique nucleotide sequence was defined as a clonotype. MiTCR v1.1 was used to align clonotypes to the IMGT TRBV, TRBD and TRBJ reference segments. Analysis was restricted to V-J combinations with a frequency above 0.0001, which covered roughly 99% of repertoires. A TCS score was defined as the ratio between F50 (clonal expansion) and ExV (chaos), using BLOSUM62-based TCRdist between CDR3 peptides within each V-J. Welch's t-statistics and random forest reduced fewer than 600 V-J features to 13, which were used in a naive Bayes classifier (R e1071). Sample size was not statistically predetermined, and blinding of investigators to group allocation was not performed. The paper describes TCR Vbeta CDR3 sequencing of 120 to 150 peripheral blood samples, made up of 43 ophthalmopathy patients, roughly 72 hyperthyroidism patients and about 17 progressor patients.

Recombination linked TRBV11-2 to TRBJ2-7; TRBD2 might be the D gene, on 5 matching bases. This TCR was recovered from a man in his forties with Graves disease. Donor details come from another sample of the same person, matched by shared clones. Here the sequenced sample was peripheral blood mononuclear cells (PBMCs), taken at new diagnosis, from a patient treated with antithyroid drugs. The DNA sequence follows: TGTGCCAGCAGCCCCACCGGACTCTCCGAGCAGTACTTC. The resulting protein is CASSPTGLSEQYF.